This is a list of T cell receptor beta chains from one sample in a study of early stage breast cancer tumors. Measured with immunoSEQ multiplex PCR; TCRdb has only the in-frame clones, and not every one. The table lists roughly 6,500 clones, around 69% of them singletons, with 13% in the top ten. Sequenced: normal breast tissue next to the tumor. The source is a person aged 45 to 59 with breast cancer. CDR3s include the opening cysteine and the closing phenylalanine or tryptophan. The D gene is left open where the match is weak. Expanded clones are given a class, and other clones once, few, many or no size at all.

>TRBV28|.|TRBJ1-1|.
CASTTYLGEMNTEAFF
TGTGCCAGCACCACCTACTTAGGGGAGATGAACACTGAAGCTTTCTTT
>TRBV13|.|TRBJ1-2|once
CASNTYTGDGYTF
TGTGCCAGCAATACCTATACGGGCGATGGCTACACCTTC
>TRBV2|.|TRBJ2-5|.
CASSAVRGSQETQYF
TGTGCCAGCAGCGCCGTGAGAGGATCGCAAGAGACCCAGTACTTC
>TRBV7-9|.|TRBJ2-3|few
CASSLGRTDTQYF
TGTGCCAGCAGCTTAGGCAGAACAGATACGCAGTATTTT
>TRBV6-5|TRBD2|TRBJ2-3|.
CASRTSGRRADTQYF
TGTGCCAGCAGGACTAGCGGGAGGAGGGCAGATACGCAGTATTTT
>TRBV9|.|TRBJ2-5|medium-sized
CASSGSRAGHIQETQYF
TGTGCCAGCAGCGGGAGCAGGGCGGGACACATCCAAGAGACCCAGTACTTC
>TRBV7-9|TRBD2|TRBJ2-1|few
CASSPRIAGGNEQFF
TGTGCCAGCAGCCCCCGAATAGCGGGAGGCAATGAGCAGTTCTTC
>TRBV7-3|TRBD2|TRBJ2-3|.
CASSLLSTSGSTDTQYF
TGTGCCAGCAGCTTACTAAGCACTAGCGGGAGTACAGATACGCAGTATTTT
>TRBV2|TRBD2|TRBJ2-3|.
CATTAGVSTDTQYF
TGTGCCACCACGGCGGGGGTCAGCACAGATACGCAGTATTTT
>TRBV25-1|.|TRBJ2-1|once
CASTAAGDNEQFF
TGTGCCAGCACGGCCGCCGGGGACAATGAGCAGTTCTTC
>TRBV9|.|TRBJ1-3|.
CASSVDGGGTGNTIYF
TGTGCCAGCAGCGTAGATGGGGGCGGCACTGGAAACACCATATATTTT
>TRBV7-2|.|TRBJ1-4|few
CASSQEANEKLFF
TGTGCCAGCAGCCAGGAGGCTAATGAAAAACTGTTTTTT
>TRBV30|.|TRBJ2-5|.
CAWRITDASIETQYF
TGTGCCTGGAGGATCACAGACGCGAGCATAGAGACCCAGTACTTC
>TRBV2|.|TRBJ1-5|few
CASRGSAGPQHF
TGTGCCAGCAGGGGGAGCGCGGGGCCCCAGCATTTT
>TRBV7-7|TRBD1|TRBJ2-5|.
CASSLDRVPQETQYF
TGTGCTAGCAGCTTAGACAGGGTCCCCCAAGAGACCCAGTACTTC
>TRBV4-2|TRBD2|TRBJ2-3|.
CASSQDRTSGSRADTQYF
TGTGCCAGCAGCCAAGATAGGACTAGCGGGAGTCGGGCAGATACGCAGTATTTT
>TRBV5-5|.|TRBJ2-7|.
CASSQDDGGGDEQYF
TGTGCCAGCAGCCAAGATGACGGGGGCGGGGACGAGCAGTACTTC
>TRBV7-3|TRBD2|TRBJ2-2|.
CASSLAGGPFGELFF
TGTGCCAGCAGCTTAGCGGGAGGGCCATTTGGGGAGCTGTTTTTT
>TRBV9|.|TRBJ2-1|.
CASSASGETYNEQFF
TGTGCCAGCAGCGCCTCAGGTGAAACGTACAATGAGCAGTTCTTC
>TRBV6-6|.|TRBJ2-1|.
CASSYVEQFF
TGTGCCAGCAGTTACGTTGAGCAGTTCTTC
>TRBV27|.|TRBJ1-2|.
CASSREGTGANYGYTF
TGTGCCAGCAGTCGAGAAGGCACAGGAGCTAACTATGGCTACACCTTC
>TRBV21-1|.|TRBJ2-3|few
CASARPSHGRLSTDTQYF
TGTGCCAGCGCTCGGCCCTCCCATGGCCGGCTTAGCACAGATACGCAGTATTTT
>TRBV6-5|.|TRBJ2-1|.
CASSPREGFYNEQFF
TGTGCCAGCAGTCCGAGGGAAGGATTTTACAATGAGCAGTTCTTC
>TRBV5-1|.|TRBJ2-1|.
CASSQNYNEQFF
TGCGCCAGCAGCCAGAACTACAATGAGCAGTTCTTC
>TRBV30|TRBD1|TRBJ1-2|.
CAWSGTGGHNYGYTF
TGTGCCTGGAGTGGGACAGGGGGACATAACTATGGCTACACCTTC
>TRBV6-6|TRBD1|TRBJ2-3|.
CASRPGGSTDTQYF
TGTGCCAGTCGCCCAGGGGGCAGCACAGATACGCAGTATTTT
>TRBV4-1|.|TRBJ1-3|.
CASSQATTSGNTIYF
TGCGCCAGCAGCCAAGCAACCACCTCTGGAAACACCATATATTTT
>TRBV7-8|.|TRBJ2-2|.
CASSQGAGANTGELFF
TGTGCCAGCAGCCAGGGGGCGGGAGCGAACACCGGGGAGCTGTTTTTT
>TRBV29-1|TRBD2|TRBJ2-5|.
CSASRGGGPLETQYF
TGCAGCGCCTCCCGGGGGGGAGGGCCGTTGGAGACCCAGTACTTC
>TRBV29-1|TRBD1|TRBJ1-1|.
CSVEGTGAAEAFF
TGCAGCGTTGAAGGCACAGGGGCGGCTGAAGCTTTCTTT
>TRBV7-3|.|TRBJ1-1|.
CASSLTREAEAFF
TGTGCCAGCAGCTTAACCCGAGAAGCTGAAGCTTTCTTT
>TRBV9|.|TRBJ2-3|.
CASSSSTSSTDTQYF
TGTGCCAGCAGCTCCTCTACCTCAAGCACAGATACGCAGTATTTT
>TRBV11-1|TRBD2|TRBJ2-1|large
CASSRGPVGLARNEQFF
TGTGCCAGCAGCCGGGGCCCCGTCGGACTAGCGAGAAATGAGCAGTTCTTC
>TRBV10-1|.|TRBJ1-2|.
CASRAGTMGADGYTF
TGCGCCAGCAGGGCCGGGACAATGGGGGCCGATGGCTACACCTTC
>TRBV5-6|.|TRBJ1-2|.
CASSLGGANYGYTF
TGTGCCAGCAGCTTGGGAGGGGCTAACTATGGCTACACCTTC
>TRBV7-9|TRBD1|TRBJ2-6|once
CASSPAVGQGPGANVLTF
TGTGCCAGCAGTCCGGCCGTTGGACAGGGCCCTGGGGCCAACGTCCTGACTTTC
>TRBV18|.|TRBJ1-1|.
CASSPVSRDTEAFF
TGTGCCAGCTCACCGGTCTCTCGGGACACTGAAGCTTTCTTT
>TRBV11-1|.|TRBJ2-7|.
CASSYGPKREQYF
TGTGCCAGCAGCTACGGGCCAAAACGCGAGCAGTACTTC
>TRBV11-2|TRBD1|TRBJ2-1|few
CASSLEGGLNEQFF
TGTGCCAGCAGCTTAGAAGGGGGCCTCAATGAGCAGTTCTTC
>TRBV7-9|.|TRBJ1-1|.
CASSRRPLQLMNTEAFF
TGTGCCAGCAGCCGACGACCCCTTCAGCTAATGAACACTGAAGCTTTCTTT
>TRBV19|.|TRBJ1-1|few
CASSIGQGQAFF
TGTGCCAGTAGTATCGGGCAGGGACAAGCTTTCTTT
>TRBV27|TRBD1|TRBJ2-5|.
CASSLMWTGSRETQYF
TGTGCCAGCAGTTTGATGTGGACAGGGAGCCGAGAGACCCAGTACTTC